This T cell receptor beta chain stems from a study of graft-versus-host responses after intestinal transplantation. The assay was immunoSEQ multiplex PCR, and TCRdb's table has in-frame clones only and misses some. Of some 81,000 clones in the sample, roughly 91% were seen once. With respect to this clone: As yet, its antigen is unknown.

Sequences were derived from unstimulated CD4+ T cells sorted from spleen or lymph node cells, sampled before intestinal transplant. The origin of this receptor is a human donor who received an intestinal transplant.

The CDR3: CASSLVGSGGRGDTQYF. The CDR3 DNA is TGTGCCAGCAGTTTAGTCGGTAGCGGGGGCCGGGGAGATACGCAGTATTTT. V and J are TRBV27 and TRBJ2-3; TRBD2 aligns across 9 bases. The V and J ends lost 2 bases and 5 bases, in that order; junction bases with no gene match: 11. This CDR3 region has 17 residues. Germline CDR1 reads MNHEY; CDR2 reads SMNVEV (reference sequence).